The T cell receptor beta chain described here comes from a study of cytomegalovirus exposure and HLA in healthy donors. The study, taken as a whole, reports: Accurate prediction of most subjects' HLA-A and HLA-B alleles from TCR beta sequences was reported. Information on immune exposure was restricted to one variable (CMV serostatus). In an earlier analysis, about 90% or about 30%: the productive usage of most TCR beta V segments.

Vbeta (60) and Jbeta (13) primers were used in the PCR. Here immunoSEQ multiplex PCR was the method, and the copy in TCRdb shows in-frame clones only, minus some. The sample holds 150,000 to 200,000 clones, more than 75% seen once. This CDR3 region has 16 residues. Germline CDR1 is LNHDA and CDR2 is SQIVND (reference sequence). Trimming cost V 1 base and J 0 bases, with 12 bases left between them. Turning to this clone: No antigen is known for it.

Donors likely had unrecorded immune exposures despite being nominally healthy when sampled. The source is a woman aged 18-30 years in good health and CMV-seronegative. The chain has TRBV19 and TRBJ1-2; the D is unclear. The specimen sequenced was PBMCs. The CDR3 region has the DNA TGTGCCAGTAGTATAGGCGGTTTGGAAGCTAACTATGGCTACACCTTC. Its protein is CASSIGGLEANYGYTF.